This T cell receptor beta chain was found in a study of blood T cell repertoires in COVID-19. This clone was seen a handful of times. The ends lost 3 bases at V and 2 bases at J; junction bases unmatched: 4. In germline, CDR1 is SGDLS, CDR2 YYNGEE. The CDR3 totals 15 residues. TCRdb's copy holds only in-frame clones and misses some; the assay was immunoSEQ multiplex PCR. This table has some 150,000 clones, approximately 90% appearing once. Specimen: peripheral blood. J is TRBJ2-2 and V is TRBV9; TRBD1 aligns across 7 bases. This receptor was taken from a man aged 55 to 69 with active or convalescent COVID-19. CDR3 coding DNA: TGTGCCAGCAGCGGGCAGGGGGTCAACACCGGGGAGCTGTTTTTT. Translating it yields CASSGQGVNTGELFF.